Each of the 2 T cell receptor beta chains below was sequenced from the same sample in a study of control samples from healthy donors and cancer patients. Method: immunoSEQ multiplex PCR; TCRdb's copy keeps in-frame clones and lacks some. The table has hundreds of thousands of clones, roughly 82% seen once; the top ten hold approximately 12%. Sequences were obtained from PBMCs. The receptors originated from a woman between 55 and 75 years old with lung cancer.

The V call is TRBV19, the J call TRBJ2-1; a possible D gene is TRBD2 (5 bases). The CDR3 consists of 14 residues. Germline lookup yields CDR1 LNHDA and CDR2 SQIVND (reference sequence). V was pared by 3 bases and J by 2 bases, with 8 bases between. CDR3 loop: CASSIGVAYNEQFF. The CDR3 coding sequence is TGTGCCAGTAGTATCGGGGTAGCCTACAATGAGCAGTTCTTC. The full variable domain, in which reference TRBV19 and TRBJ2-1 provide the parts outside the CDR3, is DGGITQSPKYLFRKEGQNVTLSCEQNLNHDAMYWYRQDPGQGLRLIYYSQIVNDFQKGDIAEGYSVSREKKESFPLTVTSAQKNPTAFYLCASSIGVAYNEQFFGPGTRLTVL.

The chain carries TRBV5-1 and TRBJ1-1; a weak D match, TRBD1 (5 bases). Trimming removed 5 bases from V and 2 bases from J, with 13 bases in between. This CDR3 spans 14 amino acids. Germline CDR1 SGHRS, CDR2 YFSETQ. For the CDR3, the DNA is TGCGCCAGCAGTTCGAGACAGTCTAACACTGAAGCTTTCTTT. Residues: CASSSRQSNTEAFF.